The text below deals with one T cell receptor (beta chain). The antigen is not known. The sample belongs to a study of cytomegalovirus exposure and HLA in healthy donors. Whole-study results and caveats: In a later analysis, TCR beta V- and J-gene trimming showed a link to a missense DCLRE1C variant.

Researchers ran the PCR with 60 Vbeta and 13 Jbeta primers. Some clones are missing from TCRdb's copy, which holds only in-frame ones; the method was immunoSEQ multiplex PCR. The table has approximately 200,000 clones, about four fifths seen once; the top ten hold 4.5% to 7.5%. V lost 5 bases to trimming and J lost 8 bases; unmatched junction nucleotides: 9. The CDR3 length is 14 residues. CDR1 and CDR2 (germline): SEHNR, FQNEAQ (reference sequence). It was healthy bone marrow donors who served as donors. This chain uses TRBV7-9 with TRBJ2-1; 7 nucleotides match TRBD2. The origin of this receptor is a woman under 40 in good health and CMV-seropositive. The specimen was PBMCs. The CDR3 reads CASSPGGGTHEQFF. The CDR3 coding sequence is TGTGCCAGCAGCCCTGGGGGGGGGACCCATGAGCAGTTCTTC.